These 24 T cell receptor beta chains came from one sample sequenced in a study of vaccination and CD4 T cells after COVID-19. Sequence data for DNA of cultured CD4+ T cells were generated by the Oncomine TCR Beta short-read assay. TCRdb called the PCR reads again in MiXCR, with one record for every CDR3 protein. The repertoire holds roughly 6,400 distinct CDR3 sequences, with around 50% as singletons. The treatment denotes: approximately 9-day PBMC culture with coronavirus spike peptide pools or control peptides (ViraFEST assay). CD4+ T lymphocytes from the unexposed donor were collected before the COVID-19 pandemic (2011-2018). These receptors' antigens are unknown. Source material: CD4+ T cells from blood, cultured in vitro. Receptors originate from a human donor in good health.

V is TRBV5-1 and J is TRBJ1-2; D is uncertain. The CDR3 is 11 residues long. Looked up from germline, CDR1 is SGHRS and CDR2 is YFSETQ. V dropped 0 bases and J dropped 13 bases, with 10 bases sitting between them. The CDR3 region has the DNA TGCGCCAGCAGCTTGGACACCGGAATCACCTTC. It yields the protein CASSLDTGITF.

The chain links TRBV6-1 to TRBJ1-1; no clear D. The V end was cut by 7 bases, the J end by 1 base, with 16 bases between. Germline values: CDR1 MNHNS, CDR2 SASEGT. The CDR3 totals 15 residues. CDR3 in DNA: TGTGCCAGCAACCCGGGGAAGACACAGAACACTGAAGCTTTCTTT. The encoded protein is CASNPGKTQNTEAFF.

This chain uses TRBV11-3 with TRBJ2-2; D remains unclear. V was pared by 4 bases and J by 1 base, with 7 bases between. The CDR3 totals 14 residues. Germline CDR1 and CDR2: SGHNT and YENEEA. The chain's CDR3 is CASSSHRNTGELFF. The CDR3 DNA reads TGTGCCAGCAGCTCCCATAGGAACACCGGGGAGCTGTTTTTT.

The gene calls are TRBV12-3 or TRBV12-4 and TRBJ1-2, with D hard to call. This CDR3 is built from 12 residues. The V end was cut by 1 base, the J end by 8 bases, with 8 bases between. CDR3 nucleotide sequence: TGTGCCAGCAGTTTAGGGCTAGTGGGCTACACCTTC. Encoded protein: CASSLGLVGYTF.

The chain joins TRBV10-2 to TRBJ2-3, with D unresolved. The CDR3 consists of 13 residues. The germline V and J ends were trimmed by 0 bases and 2 bases, with 3 bases remaining between them. Germline CDR1 is WSHSY and CDR2 is SAAADI. The DNA of the CDR3 is TGCGCCAGCAGTGAGTCGCCCACAGATACGCAGTATTTT. This sequence encodes CASSESPTDTQYF.

This clonotype has a handful of counts. The V and J genes are TRBV27 and TRBJ2-7; tentative D call: TRBD1 (7 bases). Germline CDR1 is MNHEY and CDR2 is SMNVEV (reference sequence). The CDR3 extends over 20 amino acids. The V end lost 5 bases, the J end lost 2 bases, and 31 bases lay between the germline ends. The CDR3 loop reads CASSQRPPPTGRYVAYEQYF. The CDR3 DNA is TGTGCCAGCAGTCAACGGCCCCCCCCGACAGGGAGGTATGTGGCCTACGAGCAGTACTTC.

This clonotype was observed a few times. The chain carries TRBV20-1 and TRBJ1-2; 9 bases map to TRBD1. This CDR3 has 14 residues. Germline V CDR1 and CDR2: DFQATT, SNEGSKA (reference sequence). Unmatched junction bases numbered 9, after V lost 3 bases and J lost 7 bases. CDR3 sequence reads: CSASLATGGFGYTF. In nucleotides, the CDR3 is TGCAGTGCTAGTTTGGCGACAGGGGGTTTTGGCTACACCTTC.

The table lists this clonotype with a few counts. The chain is built from TRBV7-2 and TRBJ1-1; no clear D. Germline V CDR1 and CDR2: SGHTA, FQGNSA. V lost 4 bases and J lost 7, with 13 bases in between. The CDR3 covers 13 residues. The CDR3 reads CASSSRLGDEAFF. CDR3 nucleotides: TGTGCCAGCAGCTCCCGCCTGGGAGATGAAGCTTTCTTT.

In this sample, this clonotype turned up a few times. The chain recombines TRBV6-1 with TRBJ2-2; 8 nucleotides align to TRBD2. V lost 5 bases, J lost 8 bases, and 4 bases stayed unmatched. The length of the CDR3 is 13 residues. Germline V CDR1 and CDR2: MNHNS, SASEGT. The CDR3 DNA sequence: TGTGCCAGCAGTCCCGGGGGGGCAGGGGAGCTGTTTTTT. Translation gives CASSPGGAGELFF.

This sequence joins TRBV28 and TRBJ1-1; a weak D match, TRBD1 (5 bases). V lost 4 bases and J 11 bases, leaving 20 bases between the germline ends. The germline CDR1 and CDR2 sequences are MDHEN and SYDVKM. The CDR3 is made up of 14 amino acids. DNA of the CDR3: TGTGCCAGCAGTTCAGCAGGGACGACCCAGTCCGCTTTCTTT. The encoded protein is CASSSAGTTQSAFF. Variable domain in full (rest from reference TRBV28 and TRBJ1-1): DVKVTQSSRYLVKRTGEKVFLECVQDMDHENMFWYRQDPGLGLRLIYFSYDVKMKEKGDIPEGYSVSREKKERFSLILESASTNQTSMYLCASSSAGTTQSAFFGQGTRLTVV.

The V and J genes are TRBV19 and TRBJ1-1; D remains ambiguous. This CDR3 region has 16 residues. V lost 6 bases and J 3 bases, leaving 20 bases between the germline ends. Germline CDR1 LNHDA, CDR2 SQIVND (reference sequence). The CDR3 loop is CASRQTWSLWYTEAFF. In nucleotides, the CDR3 is TGTGCCAGTAGACAGACTTGGTCCTTATGGTACACTGAAGCTTTCTTT.

The table lists this clonotype with a few counts. The gene calls are TRBV20-1 and TRBJ1-5; TRBD1 might be the D (5 bases). Trimming shortened V by 6 bases and J by 1 base, and 13 bases separated the two germline ends. CDR1 DFQATT and CDR2 SNEGSKA come from the germline V gene (reference sequence). This CDR3 region has 14 residues. The CDR3 DNA reads TGCAGTGCCCAAGGGGTTGCAAGCAATCAGCCCCAGCATTTT. Its protein is CSAQGVASNQPQHF.

The chain's CDR3 is CASKPDRTPGGGYTF. The CDR3 coding sequence is TGTGCCAGCAAGCCGGACAGAACCCCGGGGGGGGGCTACACCTTC. This chain uses TRBV2 with TRBJ1-2; tentative D call: TRBD1 (6 bases). With 7 bases removed from V and 8 bases from J, the gap between germline ends came to 23 bases. CDR3 length: 15 residues. Germline V lookup: CDR1 SNHLY, CDR2 FYNNEI.

The V gene is TRBV5-4, the J gene TRBJ2-2; the D gene is possibly TRBD1 (5 bases). This CDR3 is built from 13 residues. Trimming stripped 5 bases from V and 4 bases from J, with 9 bases between. The germline gives CDR1 SGHNT, CDR2 YYREEE (reference sequence). The CDR3: CASRRRGTGELFF. DNA of the CDR3: TGTGCCAGCAGACGAAGGGGCACCGGGGAGCTGTTTTTT.

This clonotype was counted only a few times. This sequence joins TRBV7-2 and TRBJ2-5, with a weak D call TRBD1 (5 bases). The CDR3 runs to 14 residues. Looked up from germline, CDR1 is SGHTA and CDR2 is FQGNSA. Trimming removed 2 bases at V and 8 bases at J, with 15 bases between. The CDR3 DNA follows: TGTGCCAGCAGCTTATGGCAGGAAAGGGGAACCCAGTACTTC. Translated, it gives CASSLWQERGTQYF.

This clonotype is large by share. The V gene is TRBV29-1, the J gene TRBJ1-5; tentative D call: TRBD1 (5 bases). This CDR3 spans 12 amino acids. Germline CDR1 SQVTM, CDR2 ANQGSEA. Trimming removed 4 bases at V and 7 bases at J, with 11 bases between. The CDR3 loop is CSVGQGGQPQHF. CDR3 nucleotides: TGCAGCGTTGGTCAGGGAGGACAGCCCCAGCATTTT.

Worth noting for this clonotype: At one end the junction does not follow the germline gene, possibly because of a read error. V gene TRBV20-1 combines with J gene TRBJ2-1; D possibly corresponds to TRBD1 (6 bases). The CDR3 contains 11 residues. The germline V gene encodes CDR1 DFQATT and CDR2 SNEGSKA (reference sequence). CDR3 coding DNA: TGCAGTGCCCCGACAGGATTTGAGCAGTTCTTT. Its translation: CSAPTGFEQFF.

The chain links TRBV5-1 to TRBJ2-7; 7 bases line up with TRBD1. The CDR3 has 14 amino acids. V lost 0 bases, J lost 7 bases, and 7 bases stayed unmatched. Germline V lookup: CDR1 SGHRS, CDR2 YFSETQ. The CDR3 DNA reads as TGCGCCAGCAGCTTGGGAGGGGGCGGGCCTGAGCAGTACTTC. Residues: CASSLGGGGPEQYF.

The chain uses TRBV9 and TRBJ1-6, with D possibly being TRBD1 (5 bases). This CDR3 spans 15 amino acids. V was cut by 2 bases and J by 6 bases, with 12 bases left in between. Germline lookup yields CDR1 SGDLS and CDR2 YYNGEE. In DNA, the CDR3 is TGTGCCAGCAGCGTCACGGGACTTTTTAATTCACCCCTCCACTTT. This encodes CASSVTGLFNSPLHF.

The rearrangement joins TRBV2 to TRBJ1-1; TRBD1 might be the D (5 bases). Trimming took 10 bases from V and 0 from J, leaving 9 bases between them. This CDR3 spans 12 amino acids. In germline, CDR1 is SNHLY, CDR2 FYNNEI. CDR3 residues: CATTELNTEAFF. The CDR3, as DNA: TGTGCCACGACAGAACTGAACACTGAAGCTTTCTTT.

The chain employs TRBV4-1 and TRBJ2-3, with D perhaps matching TRBD2 (5 bases). CDR1 and CDR2 (germline): MGHRA, YSYEKL. CDR3 size: 16 residues. Trimming took 3 bases from V and 2 from J, leaving 15 bases between them. The CDR3 spells CASSQAPLAVTDTQYF. DNA of the CDR3: TGCGCCAGCAGCCAGGCCCCGCTAGCCGTCACAGATACGCAGTATTTT.

This chain uses TRBV4-3 with TRBJ2-3; D is possibly TRBD1 (5 bases). The germline V and J ends were trimmed by 4 bases and 2 bases, with 13 bases remaining between them. The CDR3 has 15 residues. Germline V CDR1 and CDR2: LGHNA, YSLEER. In nucleotides, the CDR3 is TGCGCCAGCAGCCTGGGGCGGCTATTCACAGATACGCAGTATTTT. As protein: CASSLGRLFTDTQYF.

V usage is TRBV11-2 and J usage is TRBJ1-5; perhaps TRBD1 as D (5 bases). Per germline, CDR1 SGHAT and CDR2 FQNNGV. The length of the CDR3 is 15 residues. V dropped 5 bases and J dropped 2 bases, with 13 bases sitting between them. The CDR3 loop is CASSPRAGGNQPQHF. CDR3 nucleotides: TGTGCCAGCAGCCCTCGGGCGGGGGGCAATCAGCCCCAGCATTTT.

This clonotype showed up just a few times. V usage is TRBV7-6 and J usage is TRBJ2-1, with 9 bases that match TRBD2. The CDR3 is 16 residues long. The trim removed 5 bases at V and 0 bases at J, leaving 5 bases unmatched. Germline V gene lookup returns CDR1 SGHVS and CDR2 FNYEAQ. The CDR3 sequence: CASSQISGSSYNEQFF. CDR3 in DNA: TGTGCCAGCAGCCAGATTAGCGGGAGCTCCTACAATGAGCAGTTCTTC.